These 32 T cell receptor beta chains share one sample of origin, sequenced in a study of T cell responses to AZD1222 COVID-19 vaccine. Only in-frame clones appear in the TCRdb table, and some are missing; sequencing was by immunoSEQ multiplex PCR. This table has 100,000 to 150,000 clones, roughly 90% appearing once. The material sequenced was peripheral blood, taken on day 0 of AZD1222 vaccination. These receptors all stem from an adult in good health.

This chain connects TRBV5-1 to TRBJ2-7; D gene uncertain. The V gene lost 0 bases and the J gene lost 6 bases, with 16 bases spanning the gap. There are 15 residues in the CDR3. CDR1 is SGHRS and CDR2 is YFSETQ in the germline V gene. The CDR3 nucleotides are TGCGCCAGCAGCTTGGTAGTAGGCCTCGACGGCGAGCAGTACTTC. It yields the protein CASSLVVGLDGEQYF.

V is TRBV28 and J is TRBJ1-6; 8 nucleotides agree with TRBD1. The CDR3 is 13 amino acids. Germline trimming cut 8 bases from V and 8 bases from J; bases unmatched to any gene: 5. CDR1 is MDHEN, CDR2 SYDVKM, per germline. For the CDR3, the DNA is TGTGCCAGCTCCGAGGACAGGGATTCACCCCTCCACTTT. Residues: CASSEDRDSPLHF.

The chain carries TRBV24-1 and TRBJ2-5, with TRBD1 matching over 7 bases. The CDR3 sequence is 15 residues long. Looked up from germline, CDR1 is KGHDR and CDR2 is SFDVKD. V shed 5 bases, J shed 4 bases, and the junction held 9 bases outside the gene matches. As DNA, the CDR3 is TGTGCCACCAGTGTCACAGGACAGGCCCGAGAGACCCAGTACTTC. Protein: CATSVTGQARETQYF.

The chain has TRBV7-2 and TRBJ2-7; 16 nucleotides line up with TRBD2. The CDR3 is made up of 18 amino acids. The germline CDR1 and CDR2 sequences are SGHTA and FQGNSA. V lost 4 bases to trimming and J lost 4 bases; unmatched junction nucleotides: 10. The CDR3 loop is CASSSGTSGGVRVYEQYF. For the CDR3, the DNA is TGTGCCAGCAGCTCCGGGACTAGCGGGGGGGTAAGGGTTTACGAGCAGTACTTC.

CDR3 sequence: CASSFGGRGTGELFF. The CDR3 bases are TGTGCCAGCAGCTTCGGTGGCCGTGGCACCGGGGAGCTGTTTTTT. V usage is TRBV11-1 and J usage is TRBJ2-2; D gene ambiguous. This CDR3 spans 15 amino acids. Trimming stripped 3 bases from V and 4 bases from J, with 12 bases between. Germline CDR1 and CDR2: SGHAT and FQDESV (reference sequence). Full variable domain (remainder filled in from reference TRBV11-1 and TRBJ2-2): EAEVAQSPRYKITEKSQAVAFWCDPISGHATLYWYRQILGQGPELLVQFQDESVVDDSQLPKDRFSAERLKGVDSTLKIQPAELGDSAMYLCASSFGGRGTGELFFGEGSRLTVL.

The chain employs TRBV7-9 and TRBJ1-2, with D unresolved. This CDR3 region has 14 residues. The germline V gene encodes CDR1 SEHNR and CDR2 FQNEAQ (reference sequence). The V end was cut by 0 bases, the J end by 5 bases, with 10 bases between. The chain's CDR3 is CASSLALSVYGYTF. The CDR3, as DNA: TGTGCCAGCAGCTTAGCGCTGTCAGTTTATGGCTACACCTTC.

This clone has a handful of counts. V gene TRBV6-6 combines with J gene TRBJ2-1, with 10 bases identical to TRBD2. V lost 2 bases, J lost 4 bases, and 5 bases stayed unmatched. The CDR3 extends over 16 amino acids. Germline CDR1 MNHNY, CDR2 SVGAGI (reference sequence). CDR3 DNA sequence: TGTGCCAGCAGTTACGGTTCTAGCGGGAGTTACAATGAGCAGTTCTTC. This gives the protein CASSYGSSGSYNEQFF.

The V and J genes are TRBV5-1 and TRBJ2-2; maybe TRBD1 (6 bases). This CDR3 contains 15 residues. The ends were cut back, 0 bases at V and 5 bases at J, with 11 bases in the middle. Germline values: CDR1 SGHRS, CDR2 YFSETQ. The CDR3 coding sequence is TGCGCCAGCAGCTTGGCCGGGACAATTACCGGGGAGCTGTTTTTT. This codes for CASSLAGTITGELFF.

This clone was seen a single time. The chain links TRBV2 to TRBJ2-7; tentative D call: TRBD2 (5 bases). This CDR3 region has 14 residues. V was shortened by 4 bases and J by 3 bases, with 13 bases between the two germline ends. CDR1 SNHLY and CDR2 FYNNEI come from the germline V gene. This CDR3 reads CASSGVDGGYEQYF. The CDR3 DNA is TGTGCCAGCAGTGGAGTGGATGGAGGCTACGAGCAGTACTTC.

The rearrangement links TRBV5-1 to TRBJ2-1; the D gene could be TRBD1 or TRBD2 (6 bases each). This CDR3 comprises 15 residues. CDR1 SGHRS and CDR2 YFSETQ come from the germline V gene. The V gene lost 2 bases and the J gene lost 5 bases, with 14 bases spanning the gap. The CDR3 DNA reads as TGCGCCAGCAGCTTATCCGGGGGCGCAAACAATGAGCAGTTCTTC. This encodes CASSLSGGANNEQFF. Full variable domain (remainder filled in from reference TRBV5-1 and TRBJ2-1): KAGVTQTPRYLIKTRGQQVTLSCSPISGHRSVSWYQQTPGQGLQFLFEYFSETQRNKGNFPGRFSGRQFSNSRSEMNVSTLELGDSALYLCASSLSGGANNEQFFGPGTRLTVL.

This clone occurred once. This chain connects TRBV27 to TRBJ1-2; the match to TRBD1 covers 8 bases. This CDR3 is 14 amino acids long. Trimming at V came to 2 bases and at J to 10 bases, leaving 9 bases not matched to a gene. Germline assignment: CDR1 MNHEY and CDR2 SMNVEV (reference sequence). CDR3 DNA sequence: TGTGCCAGCAGTTTAGACCGGGACAGGCGGTTCTACACCTTC. This encodes CASSLDRDRRFYTF.

The rearrangement joins TRBV28 to TRBJ1-2, with TRBD1 matching 7 bases. The CDR3 is made up of 16 amino acids. The ends lost 6 bases at V and 0 bases at J; junction bases unmatched: 10. Germline CDR1 is MDHEN and CDR2 is SYDVKM. CDR3: CASRRGQALANYGYTF. In nucleotides, the CDR3 is TGTGCCAGCAGACGCGGACAGGCTCTTGCTAACTATGGCTACACCTTC.

This chain links TRBV19 with TRBJ2-5; 8 nucleotides align to TRBD2. Germline V gene lookup returns CDR1 LNHDA and CDR2 SQIVND (reference sequence). V shed 6 bases, J shed 5 bases, and the junction held 5 bases outside the gene matches. The length of the CDR3 is 13 residues. CDR3 residues: CASRGGRMETQYF. The CDR3 DNA reads as TGTGCCAGTAGGGGCGGGAGGATGGAGACCCAGTACTTC.

The chain couples TRBV10-1 to TRBJ2-2; D not resolved. Trimming left V 0 bases short and J 6 bases short, with 11 bases between. CDR3 length equals 15 residues. Germline CDR1 WNHNN, CDR2 SYGVQD (reference sequence). The CDR3 region is CASSESARNPGELFF. The CDR3 nucleotides read TGCGCCAGCAGTGAGTCAGCCCGAAACCCCGGGGAGCTGTTTTTT.

The rearrangement links TRBV10-2 to TRBJ2-1; D perhaps matches TRBD2 (6 bases). The CDR3 runs to 14 residues. The germline V gene encodes CDR1 WSHSY and CDR2 SAAADI. Trimming removed 10 bases at V and 7 bases at J, with 20 bases between. The DNA for the CDR3 is TGCGCCACCTCGACTAGTAGGATATTAAATGAGCAGTTCTTC. It specifies CATSTSRILNEQFF.

V gene TRBV30 combines with J gene TRBJ1-2; 7 nucleotides line up with TRBD1. Per germline, CDR1 GTSNPN and CDR2 SVGIG (reference sequence). V was clipped by 2 bases and J by 4 bases; unmatched bases: 7. The CDR3 is 14 residues long. CDR3 protein: CAWSLVQGVYGYTF. For the CDR3, the DNA is TGTGCCTGGAGTTTGGTCCAGGGGGTCTATGGCTACACCTTC.

The genes are TRBV7-2 and TRBJ1-5; D unclear. V gave up 1 base and J gave up 2 bases, with 9 bases separating them. The CDR3 runs to 15 residues. CDR1 SGHTA and CDR2 FQGNSA come from the germline V gene. The CDR3 sequence is CASSLGSWGNQPQHF. CDR3 nucleotide sequence: TGTGCCAGCAGCTTAGGGTCTTGGGGCAATCAGCCCCAGCATTTT.

The rearrangement joins TRBV10-3 to TRBJ2-6; 8 nucleotides line up with TRBD2. The CDR3 is made up of 15 amino acids. V dropped 9 bases and J dropped 1; count of bases not matched to a gene: 5. Germline CDR1 is ENHRY and CDR2 is SYGVKD. CDR3 sequence reads: CAIAGALSGANVLTF. DNA for the CDR3: TGTGCCATAGCGGGAGCGCTATCTGGGGCCAACGTCCTGACTTTC.

The V gene is TRBV5-1, the J gene TRBJ1-1; D ambiguous. The CDR3 is 16 amino acids. V was trimmed by 4 bases and J by 1 base, leaving 17 bases between them. CDR1 is SGHRS and CDR2 is YFSETQ in the germline V gene. CDR3 residues: CASSGPGIPTNTEAFF. In nucleotides, the CDR3 is TGCGCCAGCAGCGGTCCTGGGATACCCACGAACACTGAAGCTTTCTTT.

The V and J genes are TRBV11-3 and TRBJ2-7; D unclear. The CDR3 has 13 amino acids. Deletions cut 1 base from V and 4 bases from J, with 8 bases between. CDR1 is SGHNT, CDR2 YENEEA, per germline. For the CDR3, the DNA is TGTGCCAGCAGCTTAGTCGGCGGTTACGAGCAGTACTTC. Its protein is CASSLVGGYEQYF.

V usage is TRBV7-3 and J usage is TRBJ2-1, with 8 bases lining up with TRBD1. CDR1 and CDR2 from the germline V gene are SGHTA and FQGTGA. The CDR3 has 15 amino acids. With 4 bases clipped from V and 0 bases from J, the junction kept 2 bases outside the gene matches. The CDR3 sequence is CASSSTGGSYNEQFF. DNA of the CDR3: TGTGCCAGCAGCTCTACAGGGGGCTCCTACAATGAGCAGTTCTTC.

The chain joins TRBV28 to TRBJ2-3; 7 bases are shared with TRBD2. Germline lookup yields CDR1 MDHEN and CDR2 SYDVKM. V was pared by 3 bases and J by 5 bases, with 8 bases of the junction left unmatched. This CDR3 has 15 residues. Here the CDR3 DNA reads TGTGCCAGCAGTTTGGGGGGGAAGGGAGGAGATACGCAGTATTTT. This sequence encodes CASSLGGKGGDTQYF.

In this sample, this clone turned up once. The rearrangement joins TRBV30 to TRBJ1-1; tentatively, D is TRBD1 (6 bases). CDR3 size: 12 residues. Trimming took off 1 base at V and 10 bases at J, with 13 bases between the two ends. The germline gives CDR1 GTSNPN, CDR2 SVGIG (reference sequence). Written as DNA, the CDR3 is TGTGCCTGGAGTGCAGGGGCCCGCGGAGCTTTCTTT. Translation: CAWSAGARGAFF.

The rearrangement uses TRBV6-1 and TRBJ1-5; TRBD1 agrees at 7 bases. V trimming: 2 bases; J trimming: 1 base; junction bases outside the gene matches: 5. Per germline, CDR1 MNHNS and CDR2 SASEGT. The CDR3 is 16 residues long. The CDR3 region is CASSESLGQSNQPQHF. The CDR3 nucleotides read TGTGCCAGCAGTGAAAGTCTGGGACAGAGCAATCAGCCCCAGCATTTT.

This chain joins TRBV6-6 and TRBJ2-3; either TRBD1 or TRBD2 may fit D (7 bases each). CDR3 length equals 15 residues. Germline V lookup: CDR1 MNHNY, CDR2 SVGAGI (reference sequence). Between the trimmed V and J ends, which lost 4 bases and 3 bases, there was a span of 14 bases. Here the CDR3 reads CASSFQGGWTDTQYF. As DNA, the CDR3 is TGTGCCAGCAGTTTCCAGGGGGGGTGGACAGATACGCAGTATTTT.

This clone was detected only once. The genes are TRBV19 and TRBJ1-5; D gene uncertain. The CDR3 is 13 residues long. Trimming shortened V by 5 bases and J by 5 bases, and 10 bases separated the two germline ends. The germline V gene has CDR1 LNHDA and CDR2 SQIVND (reference sequence). The CDR3 loop is CASSVEIYQPQHF. CDR3 coding DNA: TGTGCCAGTAGTGTCGAGATCTATCAGCCCCAGCATTTT.

This chain uses TRBV4-3 with TRBJ1-1; D remains ambiguous. This CDR3 contains 14 residues. The germline V gene encodes CDR1 LGHNA and CDR2 YSLEER. Trimming stripped 0 bases from V and 10 bases from J, with 15 bases between. The CDR3 here is CASSQESGSFGAFF. DNA for the CDR3: TGCGCCAGCAGCCAAGAGTCGGGGTCTTTCGGAGCTTTCTTT.

The rearrangement joins TRBV5-3 to TRBJ1-6; D is unclear. TRBV5-3 is an open reading frame, and its role is uncertain. V was cut by 1 base and J by 8 bases, with 13 bases left in between. This CDR3 spans 15 amino acids. Here the CDR3 DNA reads TGTGCCAGAAGCTTGAATATAATAGGCCATTCACCCCTCCACTTT. This codes for CARSLNIIGHSPLHF.

The chain links TRBV15 to TRBJ2-2, with D perhaps matching TRBD2 (6 bases). CDR1 LNHNV and CDR2 YYDKDF come from the germline V gene (reference sequence). V lost 6 bases to trimming and J lost 1 base, with 9 bases between them. The CDR3 has 14 residues. The CDR3: CATRGGQNTGELFF. The CDR3 coding sequence is TGTGCCACCAGGGGAGGACAGAACACCGGGGAGCTGTTTTTT.

The chain is built from TRBV4-3 and TRBJ2-3; 9 nucleotides match TRBD2. After removal of 0 bases from V and 9 bases from J, the junction contained 13 bases not matched to a gene. Germline V gives CDR1 LGHNA, CDR2 YSLEER. The CDR3 is 17 amino acids. CDR3 sequence: CASSQDGLAGGPPTQYF. CDR3 DNA: TGCGCCAGCAGCCAAGATGGTCTGGCGGGGGGGCCTCCAACGCAGTATTTT.

This clone was detected a few times. This chain joins TRBV7-9 and TRBJ2-2; weak D call: TRBD1 (6 bases). This CDR3 is 13 amino acids long. Germline CDR1 SEHNR, CDR2 FQNEAQ (reference sequence). Between the trimmed V and J ends, which lost 6 bases and 5 bases, there was a span of 10 bases. Here the CDR3 reads CASSSGVTGELFF. DNA for the CDR3: TGTGCCAGCAGTTCAGGGGTTACCGGGGAGCTGTTTTTT.

The V and J genes are TRBV9 and TRBJ2-7; the D gene is possibly TRBD1 (6 bases). CDR1 is SGDLS and CDR2 is YYNGEE in the germline V gene. V was trimmed by 4 bases and J by 4 bases, leaving 15 bases between them. This CDR3 contains 14 residues. This CDR3 is CASSYRVGGYEQYF. The CDR3 nucleotides read TGTGCCAGCAGCTACAGGGTAGGGGGTTACGAGCAGTACTTC.